This T cell receptor beta chain stems from a study of blood T cell repertoires in COVID-19. This clone was picked up a small number of times. There are 13 residues in the CDR3. The trim removed 3 bases at V and 8 bases at J, leaving 4 bases unmatched. Per germline, CDR1 DFQATT and CDR2 SNEGSKA (reference sequence). Repertoires were generated with immunoSEQ multiplex PCR, while TCRdb's copy carries only in-frame clones and drops some. Of about 57,000 clones in the sample, 87% were seen once. The rearrangement joins TRBV20-1 to TRBJ1-4; TRBD1 aligns across 9 bases. The receptor's source is a woman older than 75 with COVID-19, enrolled during active disease. Sequencing input: peripheral blood. CDR3 in amino acids: CSASGGQGEKLFF. In DNA form, the CDR3 reads TGCAGTGCTAGTGGAGGACAGGGGGAAAAACTGTTTTTT.